The rows below give T cell receptor beta chains drawn from one sample of a study of T cells after yellow fever vaccination. TCRdb reprocessed the 5' RACE reads via MiXCR and lists one record per CDR3 protein. The repertoire holds just under 30,000 distinct CDR3 sequences, with under 6% as singletons. The material sequenced was CD8+ T cells sorted from PBMCs, taken 10 days after the yellow fever booster vaccination. The receptors were gathered from a man aged 25 to 45 who received the YFV17D yellow fever vaccine. The CDR3 runs from the conserved cysteine through the conserved F or W. Each record gives: V gene, clone size, J gene, D gene, CDR3 DNA, CDR3 protein. The D gene is left open where the match is weak. Size tells how often a clone was seen (once, few, many) or the class of an expanded clone, and some rows leave it out.

V gene: TRBV12-3/TRBV12-4
clone size: many
J gene: TRBJ2-4
D gene: NA
CDR3 DNA: TGTGCCAGCAGTTTCGGGGCAGATTCGTACTTC
CDR3 protein: CASSFGADSYF

V gene: TRBV20-1
clone size: many
J gene: TRBJ2-7
D gene: NA
CDR3 DNA: TGCAGTGCTAGGTCGCGGCACACCTACGAGCAGTACTTC
CDR3 protein: CSARSRHTYEQYF

V gene: TRBV5-4
clone size: many
J gene: TRBJ2-2
D gene: NA
CDR3 DNA: TGTGCCAGCAGCTTGGAGCCCTCGGAGGTCCGCACCGGGGAGCTGTTTTTT
CDR3 protein: CASSLEPSEVRTGELFF

V gene: TRBV4-3
clone size: many
J gene: TRBJ2-7
D gene: TRBD2
CDR3 DNA: TGCGCCAGCAGCCAAAAACTAGCGGGAGGGCCCTACGAGCAGTACTTC
CDR3 protein: CASSQKLAGGPYEQYF

V gene: TRBV25-1
clone size: many
J gene: TRBJ1-2
D gene: TRBD1
CDR3 DNA: TGTGCCAGCAGTGATCCCGGGACAGGGCGTGGCTACACCTTC
CDR3 protein: CASSDPGTGRGYTF

V gene: TRBV6-5
clone size: many
J gene: TRBJ2-7
D gene: TRBD1
CDR3 DNA: TGTGCCAGCAGTTACCGCAGGGGGCCAAGCTCCTACGAGCAGTACTTC
CDR3 protein: CASSYRRGPSSYEQYF

V gene: TRBV6-2/TRBV6-3
clone size: many
J gene: TRBJ2-7
D gene: NA
CDR3 DNA: TGTGCCAGCAGCCACGGAGGTACTGGGTACGAGCAGTACTTC
CDR3 protein: CASSHGGTGYEQYF

V gene: TRBV29-1
clone size: many
J gene: TRBJ2-5
D gene: TRBD2
CDR3 DNA: TGCACCGGACTAGCGGGAGATCGAGAGACCCAGTACTTC
CDR3 protein: CTGLAGDRETQYF

V gene: TRBV29-1
clone size: many
J gene: TRBJ2-1
D gene: NA
CDR3 DNA: TGCAGCGTTGAGGGCCAGGGGACTTACAATGAGCAGTTCTTC
CDR3 protein: CSVEGQGTYNEQFF

V gene: TRBV7-9
clone size: many
J gene: TRBJ2-1
D gene: NA
CDR3 DNA: TGTGCCAGCAGCTTAGTGGGGAGAAACTCGGAGCAGTTCTTC
CDR3 protein: CASSLVGRNSEQFF

V gene: TRBV5-6
clone size: many
J gene: TRBJ2-7
D gene: NA
CDR3 DNA: TGTGCCAGCAGCTTGGCGGAAGCAAGAATCTACGAGCAGTACTTC
CDR3 protein: CASSLAEARIYEQYF

V gene: TRBV4-1
clone size: medium-sized
J gene: TRBJ2-3
D gene: TRBD2
CDR3 DNA: TGCGCCAGCAGCCAAGGGACTAGCGGGAACGTAGCAGATACGCAGTATTTT
CDR3 protein: CASSQGTSGNVADTQYF

V gene: TRBV5-1
clone size: many
J gene: TRBJ2-5
D gene: TRBD2
CDR3 DNA: TGCGCCAGCAGCTTCCTAGCGGGAGAGTCAGAGACCCAGTACTTC
CDR3 protein: CASSFLAGESETQYF

V gene: TRBV2
clone size: many
J gene: TRBJ2-1
D gene: TRBD2
CDR3 DNA: TGTGCCAGCAGTGTCGGAGCGGGAGCGGTGGTTGTCAATGAGCAGTTCTTC
CDR3 protein: CASSVGAGAVVVNEQFF

V gene: TRBV6-5
clone size: many
J gene: TRBJ1-1
D gene: TRBD1
CDR3 DNA: TGTGCCAGCAGTTACTTACAGGGGGCTGGCACTGAAGCTTTCTTT
CDR3 protein: CASSYLQGAGTEAFF

V gene: TRBV6-5
clone size: many
J gene: TRBJ2-2
D gene: TRBD2
CDR3 DNA: TGTGCCAGCAGCTTAATAGCGGGAGATAGTGCAAACGGGGAGCTGTTTTTT
CDR3 protein: CASSLIAGDSANGELFF

V gene: TRBV7-9
clone size: many
J gene: TRBJ1-2
D gene: NA
CDR3 DNA: TGTGCCAGCAGCGGCGGGAAGTCTAACTATGGCTACACCTTC
CDR3 protein: CASSGGKSNYGYTF

V gene: TRBV12-3/TRBV12-4
clone size: NA
J gene: TRBJ2-7
D gene: NA
CDR3 DNA: TGTGCCTGCAGTTTCAAACTAGAAGAGCCTAGTCGGTCCTACGAGCAGTACTTC
CDR3 protein: CACSFKLEEPSRSYEQYF

V gene: TRBV6-2/TRBV6-3
clone size: many
J gene: TRBJ2-1
D gene: NA
CDR3 DNA: TGTGCCAGCGATAAAGGAGGCCCCCCCCACAATGAGCAGTTCTTC
CDR3 protein: CASDKGGPPHNEQFF

V gene: TRBV29-1
clone size: many
J gene: TRBJ2-3
D gene: NA
CDR3 DNA: TGCAGCGTTGAATTAGGGTTGGCGGTTCTAGCCACAGATACGCAGTATTTT
CDR3 protein: CSVELGLAVLATDTQYF

V gene: TRBV6-1
clone size: many
J gene: TRBJ2-1
D gene: TRBD1
CDR3 DNA: TGTGCCAGCAGTGCGACGCCGGGACAGGTCCACAATGAGCAGTTCTTC
CDR3 protein: CASSATPGQVHNEQFF

V gene: TRBV29-1
clone size: many
J gene: TRBJ2-4
D gene: NA
CDR3 DNA: TGCAGCGGGGTGGGGGCACCAGCCAAAAACATTCAGTACTTC
CDR3 protein: CSGVGAPAKNIQYF

V gene: TRBV7-8
clone size: many
J gene: TRBJ2-1
D gene: TRBD2
CDR3 DNA: TGTGCCAGCCGAAAATCAGATAGCGGGAGTTGGGGTGAGCAGTTCTTC
CDR3 protein: CASRKSDSGSWGEQFF

V gene: TRBV6-2/TRBV6-3
clone size: many
J gene: TRBJ1-2
D gene: TRBD1
CDR3 DNA: TGTGCCAGCAGTTACTCAGCAGGGGGCGATTGGAATGGCTACACCTTC
CDR3 protein: CASSYSAGGDWNGYTF

V gene: TRBV15
clone size: many
J gene: TRBJ2-5
D gene: NA
CDR3 DNA: TGTGCCACCAGCAGAGAACGAGGTTTTAGCGGCGATGAGACCCAGTACTTC
CDR3 protein: CATSRERGFSGDETQYF

V gene: TRBV6-2/TRBV6-3
clone size: many
J gene: TRBJ2-7
D gene: TRBD2
CDR3 DNA: TGTGCCAGCAGTAGCCCTCTGACGGGAGGATCCCCCTACGAGCAGTACTTC
CDR3 protein: CASSSPLTGGSPYEQYF

V gene: TRBV19
clone size: many
J gene: TRBJ1-2
D gene: NA
CDR3 DNA: TGTGCCAGTATCCCCATGGCAGACGGCTATGGCTACACCTTC
CDR3 protein: CASIPMADGYGYTF

V gene: TRBV27
clone size: NA
J gene: TRBJ2-3
D gene: NA
CDR3 DNA: TGTGCCAGCAGTTTATATGGGGACCCCACGCAGTATTTT
CDR3 protein: CASSLYGDPTQYF

V gene: TRBV11-2
clone size: many
J gene: TRBJ2-3
D gene: TRBD2
CDR3 DNA: TGTGCCAGCAGCTTAGGCGGGAGAGGCACAGATACGCAGTATTTT
CDR3 protein: CASSLGGRGTDTQYF

V gene: TRBV7-2
clone size: few
J gene: TRBJ2-1
D gene: TRBD2
CDR3 DNA: TGTGCCAGCAGCCTAGCCGGGCTAGCGGGAGGCCCGGGGGACAATGAGCAGTTCTTC
CDR3 protein: CASSLAGLAGGPGDNEQFF

V gene: TRBV5-1
clone size: many
J gene: TRBJ2-7
D gene: TRBD2
CDR3 DNA: TGCGCCAGCAGCTTGGAGAGCGGGGTTCGTTACGAGCAGTACTTC
CDR3 protein: CASSLESGVRYEQYF

V gene: TRBV15
clone size: many
J gene: TRBJ2-1
D gene: TRBD2
CDR3 DNA: TGTGCCACCAGCAGAGTTTACACTAGCGGGAGCTCCTACAATGAGCAGTTCTTC
CDR3 protein: CATSRVYTSGSSYNEQFF

V gene: TRBV7-3
clone size: many
J gene: TRBJ2-5
D gene: NA
CDR3 DNA: TGTGCCAGCGCCCTTTGGACCCAGTACTTC
CDR3 protein: CASALWTQYF

V gene: TRBV10-1
clone size: many
J gene: TRBJ2-7
D gene: TRBD2
CDR3 DNA: TGCGCCAGCAGTGAGGTAGCGGGAGATCACGAGCAGTACTTC
CDR3 protein: CASSEVAGDHEQYF

V gene: TRBV3-1
clone size: many
J gene: TRBJ2-1
D gene: TRBD2
CDR3 DNA: TGTGCCAGCAGCCCATGGCTAGCGGGAGCCAAGGTTTACAATGAGCAGTTCTTC
CDR3 protein: CASSPWLAGAKVYNEQFF

V gene: TRBV19
clone size: many
J gene: TRBJ2-7
D gene: TRBD2
CDR3 DNA: TGTGCCAGTAGTATAGGCCTAGCGGGCGCTTCCTACGAGCAGTACTTC
CDR3 protein: CASSIGLAGASYEQYF

V gene: TRBV4-3
clone size: medium-sized
J gene: TRBJ2-1
D gene: NA
CDR3 DNA: TGCGCCAGCAGCCAAGATATGAGAGACAGTTTCTACAATGAGCAGTTCTTC
CDR3 protein: CASSQDMRDSFYNEQFF

V gene: TRBV7-8
clone size: many
J gene: TRBJ2-2
D gene: TRBD2
CDR3 DNA: TGTGCCAGCAGCTTAGGACTAGCGGGAACCCCGGGGGGGGAGCTGTTTTTT
CDR3 protein: CASSLGLAGTPGGELFF

V gene: TRBV10-3
clone size: many
J gene: TRBJ2-3
D gene: TRBD1
CDR3 DNA: TGTGCCATCAGCAATACCGGGACAGGGAGCACAGATACGCAGTATTTT
CDR3 protein: CAISNTGTGSTDTQYF

V gene: TRBV2
clone size: many
J gene: TRBJ2-7
D gene: NA
CDR3 DNA: TGTGCCAGCCTCGGGACGGCCTCCTACGAGCAGTACTTC
CDR3 protein: CASLGTASYEQYF

V gene: TRBV10-2
clone size: many
J gene: TRBJ2-1
D gene: TRBD2
CDR3 DNA: TGCGCCAGTAAGCGGGAGCAGAACAATGAGCAGTTCTTC
CDR3 protein: CASKREQNNEQFF

V gene: TRBV20-1
clone size: many
J gene: TRBJ1-1
D gene: NA
CDR3 DNA: TGCAGTGCTAGAGGGGCAGGGATGAACACTGAAGCTTTCTTT
CDR3 protein: CSARGAGMNTEAFF

V gene: TRBV29-1
clone size: many
J gene: TRBJ2-3
D gene: TRBD2
CDR3 DNA: TGCAGCGTTGATGGGACTAGCGGAAAGGGTGGTAGCACAGATACGCAGTATTTT
CDR3 protein: CSVDGTSGKGGSTDTQYF

V gene: TRBV20-1
clone size: many
J gene: TRBJ2-1
D gene: NA
CDR3 DNA: TGCAGTGCTAGAGCGTCGGGGAGTGAGCAGTTCTTC
CDR3 protein: CSARASGSEQFF

V gene: TRBV6-1
clone size: many
J gene: TRBJ1-5
D gene: TRBD1
CDR3 DNA: TGTGCCAGCAGTGAGGGGACAGAGTCGACGCCCCAGCATTTT
CDR3 protein: CASSEGTESTPQHF

V gene: TRBV9
clone size: many
J gene: TRBJ2-1
D gene: TRBD2
CDR3 DNA: TGTGCCAGCAGCGTCGAGGGACTAGCGGGAGCCAATGAGCAGTTCTTC
CDR3 protein: CASSVEGLAGANEQFF

V gene: TRBV20-1
clone size: many
J gene: TRBJ2-5
D gene: NA
CDR3 DNA: TGCAGTGCTAGGGCGAGAGCGGCCCTTGGGGACGAGACCCAGTACTTC
CDR3 protein: CSARARAALGDETQYF

V gene: TRBV15
clone size: many
J gene: TRBJ2-1
D gene: TRBD2
CDR3 DNA: TGTGCCACCAGCAGAGAAGTTTTGACTAGCGGAAGCTCCTACAATGAGCAGTTCTTC
CDR3 protein: CATSREVLTSGSSYNEQFF

V gene: TRBV28
clone size: many
J gene: TRBJ2-2
D gene: TRBD2
CDR3 DNA: TGTGCCAGCAGCGCGGCTAGCGGGAGCTTTGGCACCGGGGAGCTGTTTTTT
CDR3 protein: CASSAASGSFGTGELFF

V gene: TRBV5-1
clone size: many
J gene: TRBJ2-3
D gene: TRBD2
CDR3 DNA: TGCGCCAGCAGCTACAGGACTAGCGGGAGTAATGCGCAGTATTTT
CDR3 protein: CASSYRTSGSNAQYF